This TCR beta chain was recovered during a study of CXCR3-negative and CXCR3-positive naive CD8 T cells. Overall study results and limits: Comparison of naive CXCR3-negative and CXCR3-positive cells revealed similar TRBV-TRBJ usage, while memory cells differed. CXCR3-expressing naive cells carried TRB CDR3s more hydrophobic than those of CXCR3-negative naive cells.

Germline CDR1 SEHNR, CDR2 FQNEAQ (reference sequence). The CDR3 extends over 13 amino acids. With UMI labels, 5' RACE was used to prepare the TRB cDNA libraries. TCRdb derives one entry per CDR3 protein from the 5' RACE reads, leaving out DNA. The specimen's table records roughly 120,000 distinct CDR3 sequences. Remarks on this clonotype: Its antigen is unknown.

The sequence was collected from a human donor in good health. Some clones in this sample may be carry-over from other donors' samples. The sequencing sample was made of naive CXCR3+ CD8+ T cells from blood. The subset denotes: CD45RO-CCR7+CD27+CD95- naive CD8+ T cells expressing CXCR3 (TNR3+). This chain joins TRBV7-9 and TRBJ2-7. The CDR3 protein is CASSPPASHEQYF.